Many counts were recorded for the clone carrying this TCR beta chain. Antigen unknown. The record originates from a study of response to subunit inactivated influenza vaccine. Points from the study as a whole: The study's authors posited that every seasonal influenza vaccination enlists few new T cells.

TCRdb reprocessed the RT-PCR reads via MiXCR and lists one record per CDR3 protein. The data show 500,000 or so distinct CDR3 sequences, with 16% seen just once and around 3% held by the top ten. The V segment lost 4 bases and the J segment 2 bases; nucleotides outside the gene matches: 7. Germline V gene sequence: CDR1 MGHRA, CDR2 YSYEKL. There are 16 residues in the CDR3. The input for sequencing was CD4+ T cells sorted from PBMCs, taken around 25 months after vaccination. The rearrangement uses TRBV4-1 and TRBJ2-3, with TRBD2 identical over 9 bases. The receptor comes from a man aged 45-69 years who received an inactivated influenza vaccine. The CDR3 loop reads CASSRTGTSLTDTQYF. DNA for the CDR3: TGCGCCAGCAGCCGAACCGGGACTAGCCTCACAGATACGCAGTATTTT.